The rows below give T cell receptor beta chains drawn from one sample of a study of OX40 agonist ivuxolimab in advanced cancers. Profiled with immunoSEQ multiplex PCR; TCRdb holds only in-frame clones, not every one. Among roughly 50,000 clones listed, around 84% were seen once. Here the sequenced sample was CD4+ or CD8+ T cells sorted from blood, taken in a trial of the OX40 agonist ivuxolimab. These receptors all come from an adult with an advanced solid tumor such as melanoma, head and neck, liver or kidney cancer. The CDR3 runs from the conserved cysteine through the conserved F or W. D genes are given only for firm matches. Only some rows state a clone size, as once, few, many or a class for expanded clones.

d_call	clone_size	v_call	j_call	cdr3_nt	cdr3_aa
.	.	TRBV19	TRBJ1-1	TGTGCCAGTAGGAACAGGGCGAACACTGAAGCTTTCTTT	CASRNRANTEAFF
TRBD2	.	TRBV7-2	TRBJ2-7	TGTGCCAGCAGCTTAGCGCTGGGAGGGCAGCTAAGGAGAAACGAGCAGTACTTC	CASSLALGGQLRRNEQYF
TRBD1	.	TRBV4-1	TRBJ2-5	TGCGCCAGCAGCCGACAGGGTTCCGAGACCCAGTACTTC	CASSRQGSETQYF
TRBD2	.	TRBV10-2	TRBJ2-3	TGCGCCAGTACTTATAGCGGGGGGTTAGATACGCAGTATTTT	CASTYSGGLDTQYF
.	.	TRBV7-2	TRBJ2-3	TGTGCCAGCAGCTTATCCGATACGCAGTATTTT	CASSLSDTQYF
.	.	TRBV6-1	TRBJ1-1	.	CASSTSGRLNTEAFF
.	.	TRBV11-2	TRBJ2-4	TGTGCCAGCAGCTTAGACCTTTGGCTAGCCAAAAACATTCAGTACTTC	CASSLDLWLAKNIQYF
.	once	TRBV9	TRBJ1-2	TGTGCCAGCAGCGTAGAACCTACAGGGACGGGCGGTGGCTACACCTTC	CASSVEPTGTGGGYTF
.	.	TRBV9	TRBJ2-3	TGTGCCAGCAGCGTATACTCTCGGGGCACAGATACGCAGTATTTT	CASSVYSRGTDTQYF
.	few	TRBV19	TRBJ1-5	TGTGCCAGTAGTCGCTGGGAAAACCAGCCCCAGCATTTT	CASSRWENQPQHF
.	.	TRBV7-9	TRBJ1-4	TGTGCCAGCAGCTTAGGCAACGGGGGTGAAAAACTGTTTTTT	CASSLGNGGEKLFF
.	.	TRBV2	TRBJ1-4	TGTGCCAGCAGTTCCGGGCCCCCAATGGAAAAACTGTTTTTT	CASSSGPPMEKLFF
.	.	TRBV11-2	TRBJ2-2	TGTGCCAGCAGCCAGACAGCCTCGAACACCGGGGAGCTGTTTTTT	CASSQTASNTGELFF
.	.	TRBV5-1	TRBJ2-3	TGCGCCAGCAGCTTGGGGGGCACAGATACGCAGTATTTT	CASSLGGTDTQYF
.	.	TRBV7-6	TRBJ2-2	TGTGCCAGCAGCAGTCCAAACACCGGGGAGCTGTTTTTT	CASSSPNTGELFF
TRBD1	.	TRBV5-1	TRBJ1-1	TGCGCCAGCAGGTTGGACAGGGGGCTAACTGAAGCTTTCTTT	CASRLDRGLTEAFF
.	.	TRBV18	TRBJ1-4	TGTGCCAGCTCACCACCCTCCGCTGAAAAACTGTTTTTT	CASSPPSAEKLFF
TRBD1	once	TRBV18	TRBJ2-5	TGTGCCAGCTCACCACCGGGACAGAAAGAGACCCAGTACTTC	CASSPPGQKETQYF
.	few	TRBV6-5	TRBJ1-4	TGTGCCAGCAGTTACTCGAGCAGGGGTACTGAAAAACTGTTTTTT	CASSYSSRGTEKLFF
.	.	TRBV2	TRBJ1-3	TGTGCCAGCAGTGACGAAAGGGGAAATTTAGGAAACACCATATATTTT	CASSDERGNLGNTIYF
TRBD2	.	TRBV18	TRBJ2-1	TGTGCCAGCTCACCCGGGACTAGCGGGGGACTGGGCAATGAGCAGTTCTTC	CASSPGTSGGLGNEQFF
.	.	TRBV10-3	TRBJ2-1	TGTGCCAACCAACAGGAGATCTTC	CANQQEIF
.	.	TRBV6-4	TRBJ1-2	TGTGCCAGCAGCGCGGACATAGGCTATGGCTACACCTTC	CASSADIGYGYTF
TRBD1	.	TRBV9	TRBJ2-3	TGTGCCAGCAGCGTAAGACAGGGAAGCACAGATACGCAGTATTTT	CASSVRQGSTDTQYF
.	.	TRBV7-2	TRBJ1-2	TGTGCCAGCAGCTTGGGATTGCAGCTCTATGGCTACACCTTC	CASSLGLQLYGYTF
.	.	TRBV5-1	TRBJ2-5	TGCGCCAGCAGCTTGGCCTGGTCAGGGTTGGAGACCCAGTACTTC	CASSLAWSGLETQYF
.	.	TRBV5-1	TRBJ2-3	TGCGCCAGCAGCTTGGATGGCACAGATACGCAGTATTTT	CASSLDGTDTQYF
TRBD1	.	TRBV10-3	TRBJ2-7	TGTGCCATCAGGGGGGACAGTAGCTCCTACGAGCAGTACTTC	CAIRGDSSSYEQYF
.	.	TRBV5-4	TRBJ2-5	TGTGCCAGCAGCTTGGAAAGGTGGCGGGGGCCCCAAGAGACCCAGTACTTC	CASSLERWRGPQETQYF
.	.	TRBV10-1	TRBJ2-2	TGCGCCAGCCCCAGGGCGGGATCCGGGGAGCTGTTTTTT	CASPRAGSGELFF
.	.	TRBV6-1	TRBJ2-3	TGTGCCAGCAGTGAAGCGCCGCGCTCGGGCACAGATACGCAGTATTTT	CASSEAPRSGTDTQYF
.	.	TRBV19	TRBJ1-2	TGTGCCAGTAGTATACTAGGGGGAACGCCGGATGGAGGCTATGGCTACACCTTC	CASSILGGTPDGGYGYTF
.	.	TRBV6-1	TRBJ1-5	TGTGCCAGCAGTGTTGGGGCTAATAGCAATCAGCCCCAGCATTTT	CASSVGANSNQPQHF
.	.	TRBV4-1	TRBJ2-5	TGCGCCAGCAGCCCTCCACCCCCCGCTAACGCCCAGTACTTC	CASSPPPPANAQYF
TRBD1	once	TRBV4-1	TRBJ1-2	TGCGCCAGCAGCCCCGGACAGGGGACTTTGGCTAACTATGGCTACACCTTC	CASSPGQGTLANYGYTF
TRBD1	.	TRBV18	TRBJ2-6	TGTGCCAGCTCACGCGGACAGGCTGGGGCCAACGTCCTGACTTTC	CASSRGQAGANVLTF
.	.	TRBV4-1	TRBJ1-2	TGCGCCAGCAGCCAAGATGGGTTGAGGGGGTACACCTTC	CASSQDGLRGYTF
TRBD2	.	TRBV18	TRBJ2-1	TGTGCCAGCTCGAGACTAGCGGGGAGCTCCTACAATGAGCAGTTCTTC	CASSRLAGSSYNEQFF
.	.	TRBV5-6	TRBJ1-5	TGTGCCAGCAGCTTGGCCGGGGAAGGGGTACATCAGCCCCAGCATTTT	CASSLAGEGVHQPQHF
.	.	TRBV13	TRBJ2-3	TGTGCCAGCAGCTCCCAGGGGGGGCCTACAGATACGCAGTATTTT	CASSSQGGPTDTQYF
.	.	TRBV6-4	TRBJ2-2	TGTGCCAGCAAAATCGACAGAGGGAGCACCGGGGAGCTGTTTTTT	CASKIDRGSTGELFF
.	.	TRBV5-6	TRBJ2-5	TGTGCCAGCAGCTTAACAGGCGTACTTTCTCAAGAGACCCAGTACTTC	CASSLTGVLSQETQYF